This T cell receptor (beta chain) was sequenced for a study of human T cells and chemical hapten exposure. A single record per CDR3 protein comes from TCRdb applying MiXCR to the RACE reads. The data show 360,000 or so distinct CDR3 sequences, about 6% seen once. Time point here: patch test 2, 6 weeks after DPC sensitization. The treatment was: therapeutic diphenylcyclopropenone sensitization with weekly scalp DPC. Many counts were recorded for this clonotype. The CDR3 loop spans 14 amino acids. Germline V gene data show CDR1 as SNHLY and CDR2 as FYNNEI. V was shortened by 6 bases and J by 0 bases, with 9 bases between the two germline ends.

V and J are TRBV2 and TRBJ1-5; D perhaps matches TRBD1 (5 bases). The specimen was whole blood, collected in connection with sensitization to the hapten diphenylcyclopropenone (DPC). This sequence originates from a woman aged 18 to 35 with alopecia areata. Some clones in this sample may be carry-over from other donors' samples. CDR3 DNA: TGTGCCAGCAGGTACAGGTATAGCAATCAGCCCCAGCATTTT. It is translated as CASRYRYSNQPQHF.